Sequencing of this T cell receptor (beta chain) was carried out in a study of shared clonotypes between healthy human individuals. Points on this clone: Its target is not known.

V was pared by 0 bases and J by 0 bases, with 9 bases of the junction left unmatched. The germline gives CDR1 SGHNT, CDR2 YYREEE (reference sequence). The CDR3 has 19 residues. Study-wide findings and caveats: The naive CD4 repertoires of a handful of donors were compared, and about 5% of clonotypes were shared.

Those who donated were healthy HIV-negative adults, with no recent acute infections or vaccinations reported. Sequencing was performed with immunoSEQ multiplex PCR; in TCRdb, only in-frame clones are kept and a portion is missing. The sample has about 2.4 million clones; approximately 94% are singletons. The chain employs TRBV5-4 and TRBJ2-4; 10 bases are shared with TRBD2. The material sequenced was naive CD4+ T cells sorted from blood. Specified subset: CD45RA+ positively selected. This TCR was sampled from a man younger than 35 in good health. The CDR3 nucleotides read TGTGCCAGCAGCTTGGATACTAGCGGGACCCAAGTAGCCAAAAACATTCAGTACTTC. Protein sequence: CASSLDTSGTQVAKNIQYF.